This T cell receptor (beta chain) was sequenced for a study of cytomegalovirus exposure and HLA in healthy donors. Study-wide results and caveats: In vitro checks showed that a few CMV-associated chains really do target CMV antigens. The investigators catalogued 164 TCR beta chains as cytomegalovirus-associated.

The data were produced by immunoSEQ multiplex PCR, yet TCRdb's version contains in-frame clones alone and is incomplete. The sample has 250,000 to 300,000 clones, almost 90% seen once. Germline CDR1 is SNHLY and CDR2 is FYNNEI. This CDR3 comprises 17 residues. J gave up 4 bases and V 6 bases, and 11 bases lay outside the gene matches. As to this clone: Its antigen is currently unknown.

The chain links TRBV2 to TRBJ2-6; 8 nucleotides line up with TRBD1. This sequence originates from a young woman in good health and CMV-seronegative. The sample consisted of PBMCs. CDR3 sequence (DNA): TGTGCCAGCAGGGCCGGGACAGGATTAACCGGGGCCAACGTCCTGACTTTC. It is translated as CASRAGTGLTGANVLTF.